The sequence of this T cell receptor beta chain was determined in a study of T cell responses to AZD1222 COVID-19 vaccine (dated by TCRdb to the early 2020s). A note on the overall study: AZD1222 recipients given second doses at about 4 weeks or at about 12 weeks were pooled, since spike-specific TCR depth and breadth were not found to differ between the two schedules. TCR sequencing was performed for fewer than 250 trial participants, of whom about 200 were given two doses of AZD1222 and approximately 26 were given two doses of MenACWY control vaccine. Trial participants were enrolled by age into subgroups of 18-55, 56-69 and 70-plus years, and around 150, 28 and 57 TCR-sequenced participants, respectively, were included in these subgroups.

What the time point label conveys for this sample: baseline before first vaccination. Samples from vaccinated people were obtained from the UK trials COV001 and COV002, which included a single-blind randomized controlled phase 2/3 trial of AZD1222 (ChAdOx1 nCoV-19) in healthy adults. Trial participant PBMC samples were collected at day 0 and day 28 after the second dose for TCRbeta chain sequencing. The cysteine opens and the phenylalanine closes a CDR3 of 13 amino acids. Only CDR3 DNA remains: 39 bases, in frame from the first base. CDR1 GTSNPN and CDR2 SVGIG were looked up in the germline V gene (reference sequence). The junction shows trimming of 3 bases on V and 0 bases on J, plus 3 bases between the germline ends. The CDR3 regions of human TCRbeta chains were analyzed by immunosequencing. The paper's data handling went like this. Repertoire TCRs were matched against a reference library of SARS-CoV-2-specific TCRs generated with the MIRA antigen-specificity platform. Breadth meant the fraction of unique TCRs that were SARS-CoV-2-associated, whereas depth meant the fraction of total T cells that were SARS-CoV-2-associated. Using the MIRA data, each spike-specific TCR was mapped to the spike region that the TCR reacts to and placed in a CD4 or CD8 class. Log10-transformed breadth and depth values were compared by one-way ANOVA with Sidak's multiple comparisons tests. The source is immuneACCESS, and TCRdb retained only in-frame sequences with V and J called. Part of the clones is not carried over; for the studies checked, unresolved V genes explain less than half of this, and the remainder is unexplained. D and trimming were read from the DNA, whereas the V and J calls and clone size are those reported in that table. The sample table shows 100,000 to 150,000 clones, and around 87% are seen once. About 9.4% of the sample is held by the ten biggest clonotypes.

The paper's findings and limits, for the study overall: Because no day 14 peak-response samples were available, the repertoires could be characterized only after the peak T cell response. The 56-69-year group was small, and its depth increase did not reach significance, likely because of low power. Conclusions about previously exposed vaccinees are limited because only five to seven AZD1222 recipients were SARS-CoV-2 seropositive at baseline. Epitopes outside the regions mutated in the B.1.351 and B.1.1.7 variants were reportedly recognized by nearly half of the unique spike-specific TCRs. Participants were mostly white British, with more females than males. The authors suggested clonal diversity may have been underestimated. CD4 TCRs associated with the vaccine covered the entire spike protein, and the dominant responses were in regions 160-218 and 743-854. After two AZD1222 doses, spike-specific TCR breadth and depth were significantly higher than at day 0 and than in MenACWY recipients.

A note on this clone: Its antigen is currently not known. One base away there is no much larger clone; base qualities are not given.

The TCR sequence derives from an adult in good health. The rearrangement combines TRBV30 with TRBJ2-6; the D gene lacks a confident call. The specimen was peripheral blood, collected on day 0 of AZD1222 vaccination. The DNA sequence follows: TGTGCCTGGAGGATCTCTGGGGCCAACGTCCTGACTTTC. Translated, this is CAWRISGANVLTF.